This T cell receptor (beta chain) was documented in a study of T cell responses to AZD1222 COVID-19 vaccine. Overall study findings and caveats: Seropositive AZD1222 recipients at baseline numbered only five or six. Repertoire sampling occurred only after the peak T cell response.

On this clone itself: Its antigen remains unknown.

TCRdb's copy holds only in-frame clones and misses some; the assay was immunoSEQ multiplex PCR. Found here are about 200,000 clones, 85% to 95% of them singletons; the top ten hold 1%. Sequencing was performed on peripheral blood, taken 28 days after the second AZD1222 dose. The clonotype originates from an adult who received the AZD1222 COVID-19 vaccine.

The CDR3 here is CASSEGDFYGYTF. The CDR3 coding sequence is TGTGCCAGCAGTGAGGGGGACTTCTATGGCTACACCTTC. This chain links TRBV6-1 with TRBJ1-2; D is possibly TRBD1 (5 bases). There are 13 residues in the CDR3. Germline values: CDR1 MNHNS, CDR2 SASEGT. V lost 3 bases, J lost 4 bases, and 9 bases lay in between.